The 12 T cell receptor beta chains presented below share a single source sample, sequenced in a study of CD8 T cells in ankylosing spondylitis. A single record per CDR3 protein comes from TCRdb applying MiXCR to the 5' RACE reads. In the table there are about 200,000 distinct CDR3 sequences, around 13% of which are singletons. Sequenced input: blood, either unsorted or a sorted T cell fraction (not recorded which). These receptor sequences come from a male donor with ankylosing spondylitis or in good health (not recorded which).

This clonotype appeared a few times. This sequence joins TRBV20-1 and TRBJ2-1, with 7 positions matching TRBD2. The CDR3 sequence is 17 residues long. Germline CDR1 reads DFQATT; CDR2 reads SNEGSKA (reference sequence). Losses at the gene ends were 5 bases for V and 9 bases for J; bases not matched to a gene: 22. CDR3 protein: CSARSSATSLKGFEQFF. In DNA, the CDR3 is TGCAGTGCTCGGTCTAGTGCGACTAGCCTTAAGGGGTTTGAGCAGTTCTTC.

The CDR3 nucleotides are TGTGCCACCCACACCCCGGCAGGGGGCTTAGGAGAGACCCAGTACTTC. Amino acids: CATHTPAGGLGETQYF. The chain links TRBV15 to TRBJ2-5, with TRBD1 matching over 8 bases. V gave up 8 bases and J gave up 4 bases; unmatched junction bases: 15. The germline gives CDR1 LNHNV, CDR2 YYDKDF (reference sequence). The CDR3 covers 16 residues. Full variable domain (remainder filled in from reference TRBV15 and TRBJ2-5): DAMVIQNPRYQVTQFGKPVTLSCSQTLNHNVMYWYQQKSSQAPKLLFHYYDKDFNNEADTPDNFQSRRPNTSFCFLDIRSPGLGDTAMYLCATHTPAGGLGETQYFGPGTRLLVL.

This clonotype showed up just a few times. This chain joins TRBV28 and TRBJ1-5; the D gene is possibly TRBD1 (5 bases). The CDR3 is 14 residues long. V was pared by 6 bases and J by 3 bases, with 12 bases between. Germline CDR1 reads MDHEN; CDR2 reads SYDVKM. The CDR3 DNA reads TGTGCCAGCAGCAATCGGGGGACCAATCAGCCCCAGCATTTT. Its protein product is CASSNRGTNQPQHF. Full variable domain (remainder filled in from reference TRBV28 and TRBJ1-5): DVKVTQSSRYLVKRTGEKVFLECVQDMDHENMFWYRQDPGLGLRLIYFSYDVKMKEKGDIPEGYSVSREKKERFSLILESASTNQTSMYLCASSNRGTNQPQHFGDGTRLSIL.

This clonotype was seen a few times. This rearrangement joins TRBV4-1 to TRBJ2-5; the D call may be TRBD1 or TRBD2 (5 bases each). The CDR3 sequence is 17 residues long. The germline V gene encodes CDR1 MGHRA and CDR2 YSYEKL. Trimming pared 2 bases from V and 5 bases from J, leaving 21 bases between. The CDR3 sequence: CASSQSQTGALGETQYF. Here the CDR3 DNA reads TGCGCCAGCAGCCAATCCCAAACCGGGGCATTGGGGGAGACCCAGTACTTC.

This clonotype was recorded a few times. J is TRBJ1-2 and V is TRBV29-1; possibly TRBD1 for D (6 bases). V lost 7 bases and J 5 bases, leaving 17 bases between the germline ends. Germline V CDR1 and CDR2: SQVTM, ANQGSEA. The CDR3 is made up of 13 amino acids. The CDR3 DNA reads TGCAGCGCCCCGACAGGACCTACTTATGGCTACACCTTC. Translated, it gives CSAPTGPTYGYTF. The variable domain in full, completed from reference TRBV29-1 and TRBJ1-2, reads SAVISQKPSRDICQRGTSLTIQCQVDSQVTMMFWYRQQPGQSLTLIATANQGSEATYESGFVIDKFPISRPNLTFSTLTVSNMSPEDSSIYLCSAPTGPTYGYTFGSGTRLTVV.

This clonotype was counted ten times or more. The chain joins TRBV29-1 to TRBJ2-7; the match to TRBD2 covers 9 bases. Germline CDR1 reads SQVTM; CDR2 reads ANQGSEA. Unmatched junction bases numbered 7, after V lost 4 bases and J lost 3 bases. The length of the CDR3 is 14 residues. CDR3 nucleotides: TGCAGCGTTGGCTCAATAGCGGGAGACTACGAGCAGTACTTC. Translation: CSVGSIAGDYEQYF.

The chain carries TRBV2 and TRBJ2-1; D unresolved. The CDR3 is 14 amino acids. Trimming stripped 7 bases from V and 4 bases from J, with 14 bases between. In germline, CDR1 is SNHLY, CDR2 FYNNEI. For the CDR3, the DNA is TGTGCCAGCATAGACGGGTACTTTTACAATGAGCAGTTCTTC. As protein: CASIDGYFYNEQFF.

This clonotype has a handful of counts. This CDR3 is CATSGGTPSTDTQYF. CDR3 DNA sequence: TGTGCCACCAGTGGCGGGACACCAAGCACAGATACGCAGTATTTT. The chain uses TRBV24-1 and TRBJ2-3; TRBD1 or TRBD2 may be the D gene (6 bases each). V lost 5 bases and J 0 bases, leaving 11 bases between the germline ends. The CDR3 loop spans 15 amino acids. The germline CDR1 and CDR2 sequences are KGHDR and SFDVKD.

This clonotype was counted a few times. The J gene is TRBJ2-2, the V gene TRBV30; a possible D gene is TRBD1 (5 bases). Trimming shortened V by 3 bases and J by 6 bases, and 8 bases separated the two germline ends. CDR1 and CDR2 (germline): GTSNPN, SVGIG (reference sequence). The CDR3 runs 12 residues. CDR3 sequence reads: CAWRQGSGELFF. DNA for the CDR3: TGTGCCTGGAGGCAGGGATCCGGGGAGCTGTTTTTT.

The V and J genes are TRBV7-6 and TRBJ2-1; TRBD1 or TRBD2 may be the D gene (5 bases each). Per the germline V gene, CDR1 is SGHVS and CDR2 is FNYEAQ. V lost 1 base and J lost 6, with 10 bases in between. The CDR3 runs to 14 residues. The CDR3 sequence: CASSLGYGGNEQFF. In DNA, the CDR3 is TGTGCCAGCAGCTTAGGTTATGGGGGCAATGAGCAGTTCTTC.

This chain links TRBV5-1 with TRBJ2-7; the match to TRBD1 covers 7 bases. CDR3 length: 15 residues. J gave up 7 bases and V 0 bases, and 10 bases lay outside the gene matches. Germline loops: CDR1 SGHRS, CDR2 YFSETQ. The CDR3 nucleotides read TGCGCCAGCAGCTTGGCTTCTTCGGGACAGTGGGAGCAGTACTTC. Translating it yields CASSLASSGQWEQYF.

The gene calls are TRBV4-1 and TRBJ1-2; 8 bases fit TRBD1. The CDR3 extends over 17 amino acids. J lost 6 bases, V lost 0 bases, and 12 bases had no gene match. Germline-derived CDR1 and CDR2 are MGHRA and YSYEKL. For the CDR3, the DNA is TGCGCCAGCAGCCAAGATCGGGACAGGTCTGGTGTCGATGGCTACACCTTC. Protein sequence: CASSQDRDRSGVDGYTF.